Described below is a single T cell receptor beta chain sequence and its context. Its binding antigen is unknown. It has no much larger one-base neighbor in the sample; base qualities were not kept. The data originate from a study of blood T cell repertoires in COVID-19 (dated by TCRdb to between 2020 and 2021). Concerning the study at large: Samples covering the acute and convalescent phases of COVID-19 were provided by collaborators in the United States, Italy and Spain. The material from the prospective study consisted of cDNA or gDNA derived from T cells, B-cell-depleted T cells, or PBMCs. Subjects who had been exposed to COVID-19, were actively infected with it, or had recovered from it provided the deeply sampled blood TCRbeta repertoires that made up the dataset. The repertoires were released in a freely available public database meant as a resource for research on the immune response to SARS-CoV-2. The samples were drawn from two sources: the first 160 participants of the ongoing ImmuneRACE study, and about 1,300 subjects contributed by 6 global collaborators. The sample metadata nearly always contained a de-identified subject ID, COVID-19 status, age in years and sex. HLA class I and class II types, where available, came from metadata supplied by the sample provider rather than from assay-based typing. What the work shows at the level of the full study, not this receptor alone: How much clinical and demographic metadata was included differed by source and by participant, and the metadata was provided uncurated.

TCRbeta CDR3 regions were amplified from genomic DNA by means of the immunoSEQ Assay, a bias-controlled multiplex PCR. As for the original processing: The number of nucleated cells in each sample was estimated by amplification of reference gene primers within the assay. To quantify the absolute abundance of each unique TCRbeta CDR3 rearrangement, sequence reads were collapsed and filtered. For each sample, productive Simpson clonality was calculated by taking the square root of Simpson's diversity index across productive rearrangements. TCRdb carries this immuneACCESS record with in-frame sequences only. Its versions omit some clonotypes, under half of them owing to an unresolved V gene in the studies checked, with the rest unexplained. Clone size and V and J calls were adopted from that table, with D and trimming inferred from the DNA. For this sample there are about 270,000 clones; around 89% appear just once. The top ten constitute approximately 2.5% of the sample.

In the prospective study, participants were roughly 18 to 89 years old, resided in 24 geographic areas of the United States, and were enrolled through a virtual design. Cohort assignment in the prospective study relied on participant-reported clinical history from a screening survey and a study questionnaire. Recovered participants in ImmuneRACE Cohort 3 were defined as having two consecutive negative NP/OP PCR tests, clearance from a healthcare professional, or resolution of symptoms. In the prospective study, mobile phlebotomists collected whole blood, serum and a nasopharyngeal or oropharyngeal swab from each participant. Participants in the prospective study had the option to provide additional blood draws and questionnaires over a roughly two-month period. Before DNA extraction, prospective study blood samples were shipped either frozen or at room temperature. Sequences were obtained from PBMCs or T cells enriched from blood (not recorded which). This TCR came from a woman aged 18 to 35 who had recovered from COVID-19.

At the DNA level, the sequence is TGCGCCAGCGAAGAAGGACAGGGATATGGCTACACCTTC. It specifies CASEEGQGYGYTF. The rearranged segments are TRBV5-1 and TRBJ1-2; 8 bases in the junction line up with TRBD1. Spanning cysteine to phenylalanine, the CDR3 consists of 13 amino acids. Just the 39-base CDR3 DNA is kept, in frame starting at base 1. CDR1 and CDR2, per the germline V gene, are SGHRS and YFSETQ. Trimming takes 7 bases off V and 5 bases off J; junction bases not matched to a gene: 7.